What follows are 24 T cell receptor beta chains derived from one specimen sequenced in a study of T cells after posttransplantation cyclophosphamide. Sequencing was performed with immunoSEQ multiplex PCR; in TCRdb, only in-frame clones are kept and a portion is missing. Of about 52,000 clones listed, approximately 94% are singletons. Sequenced: PBMCs. These receptors originate from a young woman in good health and a related stem cell transplant donor.

J is TRBJ1-2 and V is TRBV2, with D uncertain. Looked up from germline, CDR1 is SNHLY and CDR2 is FYNNEI. The CDR3 contains 14 residues. Trimming left V 3 bases short and J 4 bases short, with 12 bases between. As DNA, the CDR3 is TGTGCCAGCAGTGATGAGGTCAGATTCTATGGCTACACCTTC. It translates to CASSDEVRFYGYTF. Filled out from reference TRBV2 and TRBJ1-2, the complete variable domain reads EPEVTQTPSHQVTQMGQEVILRCVPISNHLYFYWYRQILGQKVEFLVSFYNNEISEKSEIFDDQFSVERPDGSNFTLKIRSTKLEDSAMYFCASSDEVRFYGYTFGSGTRLTVV.

The rearrangement uses TRBV9 and TRBJ2-3, with TRBD2 matching 10 bases. The ends lost 2 bases at V and 1 base at J; junction bases unmatched: 7. Germline CDR1 SGDLS, CDR2 YYNGEE. The CDR3 is made up of 17 amino acids. CDR3 nucleotide sequence: TGTGCCAGCAGCGTGGGGCTAGCGGGGGCGGGCACAGATACGCAGTATTTT. Translated, it gives CASSVGLAGAGTDTQYF.

The sample holds one count of this clone. The chain combines TRBV19 with TRBJ1-2; 9 bases match TRBD1. Germline CDR1 is LNHDA and CDR2 is SQIVND (reference sequence). The CDR3 is 15 amino acids. The ends lost 5 bases at V and 4 bases at J; junction bases unmatched: 8. This CDR3 reads CASSSPGQGSYGYTF. The CDR3 coding sequence is TGTGCCAGTAGTTCCCCGGGACAGGGAAGCTATGGCTACACCTTC.

This clone was counted a few times. Here the CDR3 DNA reads TGTGCCACCAGCAACCGACAGATACCCACCGTCGGGGAGCTGTTTTTT. Protein: CATSNRQIPTVGELFF. The rearrangement joins TRBV15 to TRBJ2-2; tentatively, D is TRBD1 (5 bases). Germline CDR1 and CDR2: LNHNV and YYDKDF (reference sequence). Trimming took off 4 bases at V and 7 bases at J, with 19 bases between the two ends. This CDR3 contains 16 residues.

This rearrangement joins TRBV7-2 to TRBJ2-1, with TRBD2 identical over 8 bases. Germline V lookup: CDR1 SGHTA, CDR2 FQGNSA. V dropped 5 bases and J dropped 2; count of bases not matched to a gene: 5. CDR3 size: 15 residues. CDR3 in DNA: TGTGCCAGCAGCGTTAGCGGGATTACCTACAATGAGCAGTTCTTC. Its protein is CASSVSGITYNEQFF.

The genes are TRBV10-2 and TRBJ2-7; D ambiguous. Germline CDR1 reads WSHSY; CDR2 reads SAAADI. The CDR3 consists of 12 residues. With 4 bases removed from V and 4 bases from J, the gap between germline ends came to 8 bases. This chain's CDR3 is CASSASAYEQYF. The CDR3 DNA follows: TGCGCCAGCAGTGCAAGCGCTTACGAGCAGTACTTC.

This clone was detected only a few times. The chain employs TRBV2 and TRBJ1-1; TRBD1 aligns across 10 bases. V dropped 7 bases and J dropped 3; count of bases not matched to a gene: 11. Germline CDR1 and CDR2: SNHLY and FYNNEI. CDR3 length: 16 residues. The DNA of the CDR3 is TGTGCCAGCATCAGGACAGGGGGTTATTCGGACACTGAAGCTTTCTTT. It translates to CASIRTGGYSDTEAFF.

This clone was seen only a few times. The J gene is TRBJ1-6, the V gene TRBV7-2; D remains ambiguous. Germline V gives CDR1 SGHTA, CDR2 FQGNSA. V was trimmed by 1 base and J by 10 bases, leaving 14 bases between them. The CDR3 contains 15 residues. CDR3 DNA sequence: TGTGCCAGCAGCTTAGATCCGGGATCGACCTCACCCCTCCACTTT. Translating gives CASSLDPGSTSPLHF.

The genes are TRBV28 and TRBJ1-6, with 8 bases matching TRBD1. The junction had 7 bases not matched to a gene; V was cut back by 6 bases and J by 9 bases. CDR1 MDHEN and CDR2 SYDVKM come from the germline V gene. There are 14 residues in the CDR3. CDR3 DNA: TGTGCCAGCAGGGAAGACAGGGGCAGTTCACCCCTCCACTTT. This translates into CASREDRGSSPLHF.

This clone was observed once. The rearrangement links TRBV28 to TRBJ2-7; 8 bases fit TRBD2. CDR3 length: 14 residues. Looked up from germline, CDR1 is MDHEN and CDR2 is SYDVKM. Losses at the gene ends were 3 bases for V and 4 bases for J; bases not matched to a gene: 5. CDR3 coding DNA: TGTGCCAGCAGTTTTGCGGGGGGCGTTTACGAGCAGTACTTC. This encodes CASSFAGGVYEQYF.

This chain joins TRBV7-9 and TRBJ2-3, with 9 bases aligning to TRBD1. This CDR3 is 16 amino acids long. The V gene end was trimmed by 4 bases and the J gene end by 0 bases; junction bases not matched to a gene: 5. Germline V gene data show CDR1 as SEHNR and CDR2 as FQNEAQ (reference sequence). The chain's CDR3 is CASSSHRGQSTDTQYF. The DNA of the CDR3 is TGTGCCAGCAGCTCCCACAGGGGGCAAAGCACAGATACGCAGTATTTT.

The chain links TRBV14 to TRBJ1-6; 7 nucleotides match TRBD1. Germline CDR1 is SGHDN and CDR2 is FVKESK. After removal of 3 bases from V and 8 bases from J, the junction contained 10 bases not matched to a gene. This CDR3 spans 16 amino acids. This CDR3 reads CASSQLTGYKDSPLHF. The CDR3 region has the DNA TGTGCCAGCAGCCAGCTGACAGGGTACAAAGATTCACCCCTCCACTTT.

The chain employs TRBV28 and TRBJ2-6; maybe TRBD1 (5 bases). The CDR3 contains 15 residues. Germline V lookup: CDR1 MDHEN, CDR2 SYDVKM. Trimming left V 6 bases short and J 2 bases short, with 11 bases between. The CDR3 spells CASSYRFPGANVLTF. The CDR3 coding sequence is TGTGCCAGCAGCTACAGGTTCCCTGGGGCCAACGTCCTGACTTTC.

V is TRBV5-1 and J is TRBJ2-1, with 8 bases identical to TRBD2. Per the germline V gene, CDR1 is SGHRS and CDR2 is YFSETQ. The CDR3 extends over 15 amino acids. V shed 4 bases and J 1 base; nucleotides not matched to a gene: 4. The CDR3 here is CASSTGGPSYNEQFF. The CDR3 DNA follows: TGCGCCAGCAGCACGGGGGGGCCTTCCTACAATGAGCAGTTCTTC.

V and J are TRBV4-3 and TRBJ2-5; 8 positions agree with TRBD2. Per the germline V gene, CDR1 is LGHNA and CDR2 is YSLEER. Germline trimming cut 0 bases from V and 7 bases from J; bases unmatched to any gene: 7. The CDR3 runs 15 residues. This chain's CDR3 is CASSQDLAGGGTQYF. CDR3 sequence (DNA): TGCGCCAGCAGCCAAGACCTAGCGGGCGGCGGGACCCAGTACTTC.

This clone showed up just a few times. The chain employs TRBV19 and TRBJ2-5; D is perhaps TRBD1 (6 bases). The CDR3 length is 12 residues. V was pared by 7 bases and J by 2 bases, with 8 bases between. Germline CDR1 is LNHDA and CDR2 is SQIVND (reference sequence). CDR3 amino acids: CASMDSQETQYF. The CDR3 region has the DNA TGTGCCAGTATGGACAGTCAAGAGACCCAGTACTTC. Filled out from reference TRBV19 and TRBJ2-5, the complete variable domain reads DGGITQSPKYLFRKEGQNVTLSCEQNLNHDAMYWYRQDPGQGLRLIYYSQIVNDFQKGDIAEGYSVSREKKESFPLTVTSAQKNPTAFYLCASMDSQETQYFGPGTRLLVL.

The table lists this clone with a count of one. The chain carries TRBV2 and TRBJ2-5, with TRBD1 matching over 10 bases. This CDR3 has 14 residues. Germline CDR1 reads SNHLY; CDR2 reads FYNNEI. V lost 7 bases to trimming and J lost 0 bases; unmatched junction nucleotides: 2. As DNA, the CDR3 is TGTGCCAGCACCGGGACAGGGGACCAAGAGACCCAGTACTTC. Protein: CASTGTGDQETQYF. The variable domain in full, completed from reference TRBV2 and TRBJ2-5, reads EPEVTQTPSHQVTQMGQEVILRCVPISNHLYFYWYRQILGQKVEFLVSFYNNEISEKSEIFDDQFSVERPDGSNFTLKIRSTKLEDSAMYFCASTGTGDQETQYFGPGTRLLVL.

The V and J genes are TRBV6-1 and TRBJ1-5; D might be TRBD1 (6 bases). The CDR3 spans 14 residues. Trimming removed 7 bases at V and 0 bases at J, with 10 bases between. CDR1 is MNHNS, CDR2 SASEGT, per germline. The CDR3 sequence is CASTQGYSNQPQHF. CDR3 DNA sequence: TGTGCCAGCACACAGGGTTATAGCAATCAGCCCCAGCATTTT.

V gene TRBV19 combines with J gene TRBJ1-6, with 7 bases lining up with TRBD1. Germline V gives CDR1 LNHDA, CDR2 SQIVND (reference sequence). The CDR3 consists of 15 residues. The junction had 6 bases not matched to a gene; V was cut back by 1 base and J by 9 bases. The DNA for the CDR3 is TGTGCCAGTAGTATAGGAGACAGGGTGATTTCACCCCTCCACTTT. Amino acids: CASSIGDRVISPLHF.

This chain links TRBV6-1 with TRBJ1-1; tentative D call: TRBD1 (5 bases). The CDR3 contains 14 residues. The germline V gene encodes CDR1 MNHNS and CDR2 SASEGT. The V end lost 3 bases, the J end lost 1 base, and 9 bases lay between the germline ends. The CDR3 DNA is TGTGCCAGCAGTGATGGGACTCAGAACACTGAAGCTTTCTTT. It yields the protein CASSDGTQNTEAFF.

The chain recombines TRBV11-2 with TRBJ2-1, with D perhaps matching TRBD2 (6 bases). Germline CDR1 is SGHAT and CDR2 is FQNNGV. With 2 bases removed from V and 4 bases from J, the gap between germline ends came to 15 bases. The CDR3 loop spans 16 amino acids. The DNA of the CDR3 is TGTGCCAGCAGCTTATTCCGGGACTCCCCGTACAATGAGCAGTTCTTC. Amino acid sequence: CASSLFRDSPYNEQFF.

The chain joins TRBV10-3 to TRBJ1-1; D is possibly TRBD1 (6 bases). Germline V gene sequence: CDR1 ENHRY, CDR2 SYGVKD. The V gene lost 4 bases and the J gene lost 0 bases, with 6 bases spanning the gap. This CDR3 is built from 13 residues. This CDR3 reads CAISGTVNTEAFF. DNA for the CDR3: TGTGCCATCAGTGGGACAGTGAACACTGAAGCTTTCTTT.

The chain joins TRBV19 to TRBJ1-2, with D possibly matching TRBD1 (5 bases). This CDR3 has 18 amino acids. Germline assignment: CDR1 LNHDA and CDR2 SQIVND (reference sequence). V dropped 0 bases and J dropped 2 bases, with 19 bases sitting between them. CDR3 sequence reads: CASSIDLLPGKSNYGYTF. DNA of the CDR3: TGTGCCAGTAGTATAGATCTATTGCCAGGGAAATCGAACTATGGCTACACCTTC.

The rearrangement joins TRBV28 to TRBJ2-1; 10 nucleotides agree with TRBD1. The V gene's germline CDR1 is MDHEN and CDR2 SYDVKM. The V gene end was trimmed by 7 bases and the J gene end by 7 bases; junction bases not matched to a gene: 7. The length of the CDR3 is 14 residues. The CDR3 DNA is TGTGCCAGCACTACCACGGGACAGGGGAATGAGCAGTTCTTC. Translation gives CASTTTGQGNEQFF.